This TCR beta chain was recorded in a study of cytomegalovirus exposure and HLA in healthy donors. Findings of the study overall: Some TCR beta chains (roughly 160 of them) were listed as cytomegalovirus-associated. In vitro checks showed that a few CMV-associated chains really do target CMV antigens. The classifier reportedly diagnosed cytomegalovirus status with high sensitivity and specificity.

The CDR3 loop spans 15 amino acids. Trimming shortened V by 0 bases and J by 5 bases, and 14 bases separated the two germline ends. CDR1 is SGHNT and CDR2 is YYREEE in the germline V gene (reference sequence). With regard to this clone: What it binds is unknown.

TCRdb keeps only in-frame clones here, not all; method: immunoSEQ multiplex PCR. The sample yields approximately 57,000 clones, 80% to 95% seen once. Sequenced: PBMCs. This sequence joins TRBV5-4 and TRBJ1-2; the D gene is possibly TRBD1 (6 bases). This clonotype originated in a woman aged 18-29 years in good health and CMV-seronegative. CDR3 sequence (DNA): TGTGCCAGCAGCTTGGCGACAGGTCTGGAGTATGGCTACACCTTC. This gives the protein CASSLATGLEYGYTF.